The entry below describes one T cell receptor (beta chain). The data stem from a study of blood T cell repertoires in COVID-19. Overall study context: Researchers got acute and convalescent COVID-19 samples from the United States, Italy and Spain. PBMCs, B-cell-depleted T cells, or T cells provided the cDNA or gDNA that made up the material.

TCRdb's table, derived via immunoSEQ multiplex PCR, lists solely in-frame clones and lacks some. This table has 200,000 to 250,000 clones, around 86% appearing once. The clonotype originates from a man younger than 40 who had recovered from COVID-19. Specimen: peripheral blood.

CDR3 protein: CASSPRPDRPNTEAFF. CDR3 coding DNA: TGTGCCAGCAGCCCTCGACCCGACAGACCAAACACTGAAGCTTTCTTT. The rearrangement links TRBV6-2 or TRBV6-3 to TRBJ1-1, with D possibly being TRBD1 (5 bases). Between the trimmed V and J ends, which lost 6 bases and 2 bases, there was a span of 19 bases. From germline, CDR1 is MNHEY and CDR2 SVGEGT. This CDR3 has 16 residues.